This T cell receptor (beta chain) comes out of a study of blood T cell repertoires in COVID-19. The table came from immunoSEQ multiplex PCR; TCRdb's copy has only in-frame clones and leaves some out. The sample carries 55,000 or so clones, 65% to 90% recorded once. V was clipped by 4 bases and J by 0 bases; unmatched bases: 3. CDR3 length equals 14 residues. Germline CDR1 and CDR2: LNHDA and SQIVND (reference sequence). The chain employs TRBV19 and TRBJ2-7; 7 bases fit TRBD2. Material for sequencing was peripheral blood. This sequence was found in a human donor in a cohort sampled during active COVID-19. CDR3 nucleotides: TGTGCCAGTAGTAGGGGACTAAACTCCTACGAGCAGTACTTC. Its translation is CASSRGLNSYEQYF.